This T cell receptor beta chain stems from a study of identical twins. General study results and limits: Beta clonotypes that were abundant in cord blood contained fewer insertions, a pattern absent from memory repertoires. Conclusions were based on cross-sectional statistical analysis, without following the same donors.

Template switching created a universal primer site, and the cDNA included unique molecular identifiers. MiXCR was run by TCRdb on the 5' RACE reads, yielding one entry per CDR3 protein. This sample yields about 240,000 distinct CDR3 sequences, of which about 10% are seen a single time; more than 8% belongs to the top ten. CDR1 is SGDLS, CDR2 YYNGEE, per germline. The CDR3 covers 16 residues. V gave up 3 bases and J gave up 5 bases, with 15 bases separating them. This clonotype was seen a handful of times. The antigen is not known. This sequence joins TRBV9 and TRBJ1-6; D is uncertain. The receptor's source is a man aged 45-65 years in good health. Sequencing input: memory T cells sorted from blood. CDR3 region: CASSGGSGVDNSPLHF. CDR3 DNA sequence: TGTGCCAGCAGCGGGGGATCAGGAGTTGATAATTCACCCCTCCACTTT.